The T cell receptor (beta chain) under discussion was sequenced for a study of shared clonotypes between healthy human individuals. Study-level background: Donors had three CD4 naive, three CD4 memory, two CD8 naive and one CD8 memory plate apiece.

Trimming cost V 3 bases and J 4 bases, with 19 bases left between them. This CDR3 spans 17 amino acids. Per germline, CDR1 SNHLY and CDR2 FYNNEI. Terminally differentiated effector memory CD45RA+ cells were excluded from the naive CD8 cells, which were CD45RO-negative and positively selected for CCR7. Profiled with immunoSEQ multiplex PCR; TCRdb holds only in-frame clones, not every one. The sample has about 2.1 million clones, roughly 91% seen once; the top ten hold 1.5% to 2%. Concerning this clone: Its specificity is not known.

Study-wide points: Owing to a small donor count, the genetic and exposure-history diversity represented was limited. Non-shared clonotypes displayed generation probabilities falling below those of clonotypes present in all four donors. Estimated richness values were generally larger in naive subsets than in memory subsets.

The gene calls are TRBV2 and TRBJ2-4, with D perhaps given as TRBD1 or TRBD2 (5 bases each). This clonotype originated in a man aged 18 to 29 in good health. Some clones in this sample may be carry-over from other donors' samples. Sequencing used naive CD8+ T cells from PBMCs. CDR3 region: CASSEGLGRTFKNIQYF. For the CDR3, the DNA is TGTGCCAGCAGTGAGGGTTTGGGGCGGACTTTTAAAAACATTCAGTACTTC.